This T cell receptor beta chain was sequenced for a study of blood T cell repertoires in COVID-19. About the study: The samples span acute and convalescent COVID-19 from the United States, Italy and Spain.

In the authors' workflow: Cell counts per sample came from amplifying reference gene primers. This table comes from immunoSEQ multiplex PCR, and its TCRdb copy is limited to in-frame clones, with some not included. The V and J calls and clone size were taken over from that table, and D and trimming were inferred from the DNA. The data show tens of thousands of clones, with 90% seen just once and around 2.9% held by the top ten. The receptor's source is an older man with acute or convalescent COVID-19. Sample: peripheral blood.

CDR3 loop: CASSTTYEQYF. The CDR3 DNA reads TGTGCCAGCAGTACTACCTACGAGCAGTACTTC. This rearrangement joins TRBV2 to TRBJ2-7, with D unresolved. The length of the CDR3 is 11 residues. V was trimmed by 5 bases and J by 2 bases, leaving 4 bases between them. Looked up from germline, CDR1 is SNHLY and CDR2 is FYNNEI.